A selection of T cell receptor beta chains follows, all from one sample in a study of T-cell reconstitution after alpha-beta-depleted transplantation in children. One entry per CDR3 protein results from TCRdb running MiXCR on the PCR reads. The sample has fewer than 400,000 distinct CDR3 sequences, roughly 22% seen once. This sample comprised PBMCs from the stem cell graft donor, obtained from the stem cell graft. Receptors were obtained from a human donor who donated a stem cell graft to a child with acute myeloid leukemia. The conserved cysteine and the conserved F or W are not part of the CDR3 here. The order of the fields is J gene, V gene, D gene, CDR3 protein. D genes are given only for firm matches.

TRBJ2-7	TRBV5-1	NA	ASGARTAGAEQY
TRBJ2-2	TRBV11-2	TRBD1	ASSSWDRGIGELF
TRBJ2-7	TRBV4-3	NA	ASSREGPGTLSEQY
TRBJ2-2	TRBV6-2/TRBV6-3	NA	ASSYAAGELF
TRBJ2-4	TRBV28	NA	ASSLERRGYIQY
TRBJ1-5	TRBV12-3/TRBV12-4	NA	ASSPTAYSNQPQH
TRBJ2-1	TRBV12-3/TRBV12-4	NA	ASRIGPYNEQF
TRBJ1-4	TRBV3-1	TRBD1	ASSPDRNKLF
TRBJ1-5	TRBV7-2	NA	ASSLRVDQPQH
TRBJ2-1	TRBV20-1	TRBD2	SALWTSGSPEQF
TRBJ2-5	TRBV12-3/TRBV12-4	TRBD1	ASSYRGQQETQY
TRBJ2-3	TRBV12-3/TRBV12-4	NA	ASSPYNPDTQY
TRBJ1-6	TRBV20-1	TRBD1	SASRFVWDSNSPLH
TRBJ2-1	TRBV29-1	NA	SVEDPRGEQF
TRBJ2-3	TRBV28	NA	ASRQRTDTQY
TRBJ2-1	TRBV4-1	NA	ASSQEGGLNSYNEQF
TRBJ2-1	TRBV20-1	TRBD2	SARDLRPSGSIDEQF
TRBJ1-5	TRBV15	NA	ATSNKRGVVGQPQH
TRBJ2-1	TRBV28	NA	ASSFGQGRSDEQF
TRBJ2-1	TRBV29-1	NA	SVDDNEQF
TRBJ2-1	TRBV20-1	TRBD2	SARVSGSYNEQF
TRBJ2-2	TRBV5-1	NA	ASKITVNTGELF
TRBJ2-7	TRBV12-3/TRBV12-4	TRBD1	ASRQMTGSSYEQY
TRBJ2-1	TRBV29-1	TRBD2	SVVDGRTGGNEQF
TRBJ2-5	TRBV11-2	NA	ASSLWDGTQETQY
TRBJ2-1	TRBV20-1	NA	SAREVSSYNEQF
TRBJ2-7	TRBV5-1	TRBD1	ASSLSPGTGGEQY
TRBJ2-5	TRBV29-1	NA	SVEFGPAAGETQY
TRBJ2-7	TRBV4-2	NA	ASSQEMDEQY
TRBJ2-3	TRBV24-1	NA	ATSVGVTDTQY
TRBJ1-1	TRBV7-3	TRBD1	ASSLSGETGGPTEAF
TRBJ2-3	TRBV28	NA	ASRQPPDTQY
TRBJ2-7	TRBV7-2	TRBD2	ASSLSGGHEQY
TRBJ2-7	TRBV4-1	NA	ASSQEVNEQY
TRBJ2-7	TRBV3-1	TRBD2	ASSQVTSGRGDYEQY
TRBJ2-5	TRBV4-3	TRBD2	ASSRTSGRAAETQY
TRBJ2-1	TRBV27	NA	ASSLSLFGDEQF
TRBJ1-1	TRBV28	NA	ASRKRTVTNTEAF
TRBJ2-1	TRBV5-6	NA	AAYAAPNNEQF
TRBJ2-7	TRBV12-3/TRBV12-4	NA	ASSLAGTIHYEQY
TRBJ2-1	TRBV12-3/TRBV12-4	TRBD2	ASSLDAGDEQF
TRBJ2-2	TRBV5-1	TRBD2	ASSSGTSGQNTGELF
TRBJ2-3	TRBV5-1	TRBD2	ASSPTASGTSTDTQY
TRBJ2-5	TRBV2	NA	ASGLGSQETQY
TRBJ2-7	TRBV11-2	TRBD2	ASSLGVSGNTYEQY
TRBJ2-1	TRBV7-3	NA	ASSLRGRSGEQF
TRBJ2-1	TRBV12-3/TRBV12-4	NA	ASSLNDEQF
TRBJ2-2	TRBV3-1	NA	ASQASGELF